This T cell receptor (beta chain) was found in a study of blood T cell repertoires in COVID-19. Study at large: Specimens from acute and convalescent COVID-19 originated in the United States, Italy and Spain. Sources were T cells, B-cell-depleted T cells, or PBMCs; the material itself was cDNA or gDNA.

The method was immunoSEQ multiplex PCR; TCRdb's version includes in-frame clones alone and lacks a portion of them. This table has approximately 190,000 clones, 80% to 95% appearing once. The origin of this receptor is a man between 45 and 60 years old with acute or convalescent COVID-19. The sample comprised peripheral blood.

CDR3 DNA sequence: TGTGCCACCAGCAGAGATAAGGTCCAGGGTCAGCCCCAGCATTTT. Translating gives CATSRDKVQGQPQHF. The V gene is TRBV15, the J gene TRBJ1-5; D is perhaps TRBD1 (5 bases). Germline V gives CDR1 LNHNV, CDR2 YYDKDF (reference sequence). V shed 0 bases and J shed 6 bases, with 12 bases lying between them. The CDR3 consists of 15 residues.